This TCR beta chain was retrieved from a study of CD4 T cells in relation to SARS-CoV-2 and coronaviruses. Regarding this clone: Its antigen is unidentified.

TCRdb's table, derived via immunoSEQ multiplex PCR, lists solely in-frame clones and lacks some. Seen here are some 32,000 clones, roughly 82% observed once, and the top ten hold 3% to 3.5%. The CDR3 length is 16 residues. The chain joins TRBV12-2 to TRBJ2-3; the table's TRBD2 call for D was not verified on the DNA. TRBV12-2 is reported as a pseudogene. This clonotype was obtained from an adult with COVID-19. The sample consisted of memory CD4+ T cells from PBMCs, cultured in vitro. The CDR3 reads CASRFGLAGVRDTQYF. As DNA, the CDR3 is TGTGCAAGTCGCTTCGGGCTAGCGGGAGTTCGGGATACGCAGTATTTT.